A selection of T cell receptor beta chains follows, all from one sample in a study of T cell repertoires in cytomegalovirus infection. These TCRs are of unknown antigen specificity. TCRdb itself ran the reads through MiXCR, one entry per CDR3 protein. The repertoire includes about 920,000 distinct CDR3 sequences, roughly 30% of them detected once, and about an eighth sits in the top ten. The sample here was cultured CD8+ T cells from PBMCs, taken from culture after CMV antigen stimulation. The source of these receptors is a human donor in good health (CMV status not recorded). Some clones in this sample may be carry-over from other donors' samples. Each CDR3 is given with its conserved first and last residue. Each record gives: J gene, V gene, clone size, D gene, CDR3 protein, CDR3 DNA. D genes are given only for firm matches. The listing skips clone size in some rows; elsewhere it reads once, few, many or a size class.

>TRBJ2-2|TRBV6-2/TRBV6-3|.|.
CASSYSTAGAQRSGELFF
TGTGCCAGCAGTTACTCGACGGCGGGGGCTCAAAGGTCCGGGGAGCTGTTTTTT
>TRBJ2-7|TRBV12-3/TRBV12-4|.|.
CASSLAGQFYEQYF
TGTGCCAGCAGTTTAGCAGGACAGTTCTACGAGCAGTACTTC
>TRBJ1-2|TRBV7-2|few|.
CASTMGNYGYTF
TGTGCCAGCACTATGGGAAACTATGGCTACACCTTC
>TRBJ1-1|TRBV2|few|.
CASSWGGRMNTEAFF
TGTGCCAGCAGTTGGGGTGGACGGATGAACACTGAAGCTTTCTTT
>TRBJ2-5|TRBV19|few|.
CASSTWEIGETQYF
TGTGCCAGTAGTACTTGGGAAATTGGGGAGACCCAGTACTTC
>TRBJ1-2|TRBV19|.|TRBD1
CASSEPYRDRGLWYGYTF
TGTGCCAGTAGTGAACCATACCGGGACAGGGGGCTCTGGTATGGCTACACCTTC
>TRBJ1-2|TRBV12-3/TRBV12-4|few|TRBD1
CASSSGTGAEGYTF
TGTGCCAGCAGTTCAGGGACAGGGGCTGAGGGCTACACCTTC
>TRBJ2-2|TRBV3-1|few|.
CASSLYRTNTGELFF
TGTGCCAGCAGCCTCTACAGGACGAACACCGGGGAGCTGTTTTTT
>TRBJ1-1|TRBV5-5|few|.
CASSLGGSPLRNTEAFF
TGTGCCAGCAGCTTGGGGGGGTCTCCTTTGAGAAACACTGAAGCTTTCTTT
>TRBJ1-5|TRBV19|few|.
CASRSSPSNQPQHF
TGTGCCAGTAGAAGCTCCCCGAGCAATCAGCCCCAGCATTTT
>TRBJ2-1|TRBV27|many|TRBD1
CASSSGTGGNEQFF
TGTGCCAGCAGCTCCGGGACAGGGGGGAATGAGCAGTTCTTC
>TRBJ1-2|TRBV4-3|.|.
CASSQDKAFLADPPDYGYTF
TGCGCCAGCAGCCAAGATAAAGCCTTCTTGGCGGATCCCCCGGACTATGGCTACACCTTC
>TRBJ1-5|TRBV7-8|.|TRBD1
CASSPWTGINQPQHF
TGTGCCAGCAGCCCTTGGACAGGCATCAATCAGCCCCAGCATTTT
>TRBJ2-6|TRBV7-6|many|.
CASSLWGPTSPRANVLTF
TGTGCCAGCAGCTTATGGGGACCGACTTCTCCGAGGGCCAACGTCCTGACTTTC
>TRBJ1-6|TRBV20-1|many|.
CSARRTLPNSPLHF
TGCAGTGCTAGGAGGACTTTGCCAAATTCACCCCTCCACTTT
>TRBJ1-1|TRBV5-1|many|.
CASSLLQGNTEAFF
TGCGCCAGCAGCTTACTACAGGGAAACACTGAAGCTTTCTTT
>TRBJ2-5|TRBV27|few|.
CASSFHGLKETQYF
TGTGCCAGCAGTTTTCATGGATTAAAAGAGACCCAGTACTTC
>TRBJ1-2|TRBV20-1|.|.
CSARDGRPYGYTF
TGCAGTGCTAGAGATGGCAGACCCTATGGCTACACCTTC
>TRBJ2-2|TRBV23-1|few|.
CASSQSEAACTNTGELFF
TGCGCCAGCAGTCAATCGGAGGCAGCGTGTACGAACACCGGGGAGCTGTTTTTT
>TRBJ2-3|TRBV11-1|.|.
CASSSGLRSTDTQYF
TGTGCCAGCAGCTCCGGGTTGAGGTCCACAGATACGCAGTATTTT
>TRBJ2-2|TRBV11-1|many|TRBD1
CASSSSGFPYRGIFTGELFF
TGTGCCAGCAGCTCCTCCGGTTTCCCTTACAGGGGTATCTTCACCGGGGAGCTGTTTTTT
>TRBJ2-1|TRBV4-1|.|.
CASSQERDYNEQFF
TGCGCCAGCAGCCAAGAGAGGGATTACAATGAGCAGTTCTTC
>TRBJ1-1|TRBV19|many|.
CASSPHPRPGDTEAFF
TGTGCCAGTAGTCCACATCCGAGGCCCGGGGACACTGAAGCTTTCTTT
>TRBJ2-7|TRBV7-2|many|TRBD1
CASSETGGVGYEQYF
TGTGCCAGCAGCGAAACAGGGGGCGTAGGCTACGAGCAGTACTTC
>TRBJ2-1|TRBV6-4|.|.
CASSADSPTYNEQFF
TGTGCCAGCAGTGCCGACTCTCCTACCTACAATGAGCAGTTCTTC
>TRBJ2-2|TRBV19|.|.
CASSFYFTGELFF
TGTGCCAGTAGTTTCTATTTCACCGGGGAGCTGTTTTTT
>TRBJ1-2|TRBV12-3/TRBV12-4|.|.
CASSLEGDCGYGYTF
TGTGCCAGCAGTTTAGAAGGGGATTGTGGCTATGGCTACACCTTC
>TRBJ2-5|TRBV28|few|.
CASSFRRSASTMETQYF
TGTGCCAGCAGTTTTCGAAGGAGCGCGTCTACCATGGAGACCCAGTACTTC
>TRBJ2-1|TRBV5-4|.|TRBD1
CASSPEDRNEQFF
TGTGCCAGCAGCCCCGAGGACAGGAATGAGCAGTTCTTC
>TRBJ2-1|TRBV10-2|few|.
CASLNQGAYNEQFF
TGCGCCAGCCTTAATCAGGGAGCCTACAATGAGCAGTTCTTC
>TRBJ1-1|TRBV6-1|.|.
CASGGDINTEAFF
TGTGCCAGCGGGGGGGACATTAATACTGAAGCTTTCTTT
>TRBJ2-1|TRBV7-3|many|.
CASSLTGSHEQFF
TGTGCCAGCAGCTTAACTGGGAGCCATGAGCAGTTCTTC
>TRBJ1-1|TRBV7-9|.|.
CANSLGTSGTLNTEAFF
TGTGCCAACAGCTTAGGTACTTCCGGGACCTTGAACACTGAAGCTTTCTTT
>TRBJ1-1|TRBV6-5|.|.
CASSYSGPAYTEAFF
TGTGCCAGCAGTTACTCTGGGCCCGCGTACACTGAAGCTTTCTTT
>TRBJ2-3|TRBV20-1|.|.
CSARDEGHTDTQYF
TGCAGTGCTAGAGATGAGGGGCACACAGATACGCAGTATTTT
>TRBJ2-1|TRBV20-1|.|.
CSAPPNRQSSYNEQFF
TGCAGTGCCCCACCGAACCGGCAAAGCTCCTACAATGAGCAGTTCTTC
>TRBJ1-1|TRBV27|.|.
CASSLMTRGGNTEAFF
TGTGCCAGCAGTCTTATGACCCGGGGGGGGAATACTGAAGCTTTCTTT
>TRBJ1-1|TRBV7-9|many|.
CASSLAMGARPPLDTEAFF
TGTGCCAGCAGCTTAGCGATGGGGGCCAGGCCGCCCCTGGACACTGAAGCTTTCTTT
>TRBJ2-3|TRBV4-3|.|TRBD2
CASSQETSGTDTQYF
TGCGCCAGCAGCCAAGAGACTAGCGGCACAGATACGCAGTATTTT
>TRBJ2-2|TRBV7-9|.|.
CASSGWTTNTGELFF
TGTGCCAGCAGTGGGTGGACAACGAACACCGGGGAGCTGTTTTTT
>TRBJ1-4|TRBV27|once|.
CASSLSVPATNEKLFF
TGTGCCAGCAGTTTATCAGTGCCCGCAACTAATGAAAAACTGTTTTTT
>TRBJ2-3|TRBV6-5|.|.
CASSYSTGPSSAITDTQYF
TGTGCCAGCAGTTACTCGACGGGACCGAGTTCAGCGATTACAGATACGCAGTATTTT
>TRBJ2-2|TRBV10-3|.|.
CAIQTNSGELFF
TGTGCCATTCAAACCAATTCCGGGGAGCTGTTTTTT
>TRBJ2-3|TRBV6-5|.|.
CASSYEGKSTDTQYF
TGTGCCAGCAGTTACGAGGGTAAAAGCACAGATACGCAGTATTTT
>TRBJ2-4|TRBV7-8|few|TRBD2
CASSRNLAGGHENIQYF
TGTGCCAGCAGTCGCAACCTAGCGGGGGGGCACGAAAACATTCAGTACTTC
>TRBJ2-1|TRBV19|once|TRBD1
CASSSPGQGNDDEQFF
TGTGCCAGTAGTAGTCCGGGACAGGGTAATGACGATGAGCAGTTCTTC
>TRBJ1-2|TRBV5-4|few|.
CASSLAEDGAYGYTF
TGTGCCAGCAGCTTGGCGGAAGACGGGGCATACGGCTACACCTTC
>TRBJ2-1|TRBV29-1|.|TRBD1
CSVDLTGGRWEQFF
TGCAGCGTAGACCTTACAGGGGGAAGGTGGGAGCAGTTCTTC
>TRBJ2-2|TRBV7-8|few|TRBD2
CASSFRLATYPGELFF
TGTGCCAGCAGCTTTCGACTAGCGACCTACCCCGGGGAGCTGTTTTTT
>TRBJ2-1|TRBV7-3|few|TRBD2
CASSLSLGLAHSYNEQFF
TGTGCCAGCAGCTTAAGCCTGGGACTAGCGCACTCCTACAATGAGCAGTTCTTC
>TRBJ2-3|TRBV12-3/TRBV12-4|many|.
CASSRGSTDTQYF
TGTGCCAGCAGCCGGGGGAGCACAGATACGCAGTATTTT